The 9 T cell receptor beta chains reported below all come from one sample, sequenced in a study of blood T cell repertoires in COVID-19. Assay: immunoSEQ multiplex PCR; the TCRdb copy retains only in-frame clones and omits some. The table records about 140,000 clones, just under 90% of them present only once. The sequencing sample was made of peripheral blood. Source of these receptors: a woman aged 40 to 55 with acute or convalescent COVID-19.

The DNA of the CDR3 is TGTGCCACCAGTGACCCCTCAGGGGGCTTGGGGGATGAGCAGTTCTTC. As protein: CATSDPSGGLGDEQFF. J is TRBJ2-1 and V is TRBV24-1, with 8 nucleotides matching TRBD1. Germline lookup yields CDR1 KGHDR and CDR2 SFDVKD. V gave up 4 bases and J gave up 8 bases; unmatched junction bases: 12. The CDR3 is 16 amino acids.

This chain uses TRBV10-3 with TRBJ2-7; the D gene is possibly TRBD2 (6 bases). The germline gives CDR1 ENHRY, CDR2 SYGVKD. The CDR3 has 15 amino acids. V was trimmed by 2 bases and J by 4 bases, leaving 15 bases between them. The CDR3 loop is CAISEPGGTPYEQYF. CDR3 in DNA: TGTGCCATCAGTGAGCCCGGCGGGACGCCTTACGAGCAGTACTTC.

The CDR3 protein is CASSHLTRFNEQFF. The CDR3 DNA follows: TGTGCCAGCAGCCACCTCACGCGGTTCAATGAGCAGTTCTTC. The chain is built from TRBV14 and TRBJ2-1, with no clear D. V lost 3 bases, J lost 6 bases, and 12 bases lay in between. The germline V gene has CDR1 SGHDN and CDR2 FVKESK. This CDR3 region has 14 residues.

This clone appeared a few times. V gene TRBV12-3 or TRBV12-4 combines with J gene TRBJ1-4; 9 bases are shared with TRBD1. The CDR3 spans 13 residues. V lost 7 bases, J lost 9 bases, and 6 bases stayed unmatched. CDR3 in amino acids: CASTPGQGKKLFF. The CDR3 DNA reads TGTGCCAGCACCCCGGGACAGGGAAAAAAACTGTTTTTT.

The V call is TRBV5-6, the J call TRBJ1-2; 8 nucleotides line up with TRBD1. CDR1 is SGHDT and CDR2 is YYEEEE in the germline V gene. The CDR3 runs to 15 residues. The trim removed 3 bases at V and 8 bases at J, leaving 12 bases unmatched. The CDR3 loop is CASSSTGGPFTGYTF. The CDR3 DNA is TGTGCCAGCAGCTCCACAGGGGGACCCTTCACGGGCTACACCTTC.

This clone is categorized as medium-sized. The rearrangement joins TRBV27 to TRBJ2-7; 10 nucleotides match TRBD2. Per germline, CDR1 MNHEY and CDR2 SMNVEV (reference sequence). J gave up 2 bases and V 6 bases, and 4 bases lay outside the gene matches. The CDR3 covers 14 residues. The CDR3 loop reads CASRLTSGTYEQYF. DNA of the CDR3: TGTGCCAGCAGACTAACTAGCGGGACCTACGAGCAGTACTTC.

The chain has TRBV30 and TRBJ1-1, with a possible D match to TRBD1 (6 bases). V lost 4 bases and J lost 0, with 9 bases in between. Looked up from germline, CDR1 is GTSNPN and CDR2 is SVGIG (reference sequence). The CDR3 is 13 amino acids. Written as DNA, the CDR3 is TGTGCCTGGACCCAGGGGATGAACACTGAAGCTTTCTTT. It is translated as CAWTQGMNTEAFF. Full variable domain (rest looked up from reference TRBV30 and TRBJ1-1): SQTIHQWPATLVQPVGSPLSLECTVEGTSNPNLYWYRQAAGRGLQLLFYSVGIGQISSEVPQNLSASRPQDRQFILSSKKLLLSDSGFYLCAWTQGMNTEAFFGQGTRLTVV.

The chain carries TRBV28 and TRBJ1-6; maybe TRBD1 (6 bases). There are 11 residues in the CDR3. V dropped 6 bases and J dropped 13 bases, with 10 bases sitting between them. Per the germline V gene, CDR1 is MDHEN and CDR2 is SYDVKM. The CDR3 loop is CASSSDSPLHF. As DNA, the CDR3 is TGTGCCAGCAGCTCGGACAGTCCCCTCCACTTT. Full variable domain (remainder filled in from reference TRBV28 and TRBJ1-6): DVKVTQSSRYLVKRTGEKVFLECVQDMDHENMFWYRQDPGLGLRLIYFSYDVKMKEKGDIPEGYSVSREKKERFSLILESASTNQTSMYLCASSSDSPLHFGNGTRLTVT.

The chain couples TRBV6-2 or TRBV6-3 to TRBJ2-5, with D maybe TRBD1 (5 bases). The CDR3 is made up of 14 amino acids. The V end was cut by 5 bases, the J end by 0 bases, with 10 bases between. CDR1 is MNHEY, CDR2 SVGEGT, per germline. The CDR3 reads CASSTWTNQETQYF. Here the CDR3 DNA reads TGTGCCAGCAGTACGTGGACAAACCAAGAGACCCAGTACTTC.